This TCR beta chain is drawn from a study of blood T cell repertoires in COVID-19. Study-level background: T cells, B-cell-depleted T cells, or PBMCs supplied cDNA or gDNA.

Original analysis: Using reference gene primer amplification, nucleated cell counts were estimated. Libraries were prepared by immunoSEQ multiplex PCR; TCRdb keeps only in-frame clonotypes and omits some of them. That table is the source of V, J and clone size, and D and trimming were worked out from the DNA. The table lists over 350,000 clones, around nine tenths of them singletons. Recruitment covered under 25 US areas and drew participants whose ages spanned 18 to 89 years. Recovered status in Cohort 3 required two negative PCRs, clearance, or symptom resolution. V was shortened by 5 bases and J by 7 bases, with 12 bases between the two germline ends. The CDR3 is 13 amino acids. The germline CDR1 and CDR2 sequences are SEHNR and FQNEAQ (reference sequence).

The chain is built from TRBV7-9 and TRBJ1-5, with D perhaps TRBD1 (6 bases). The sample comprised PBMCs or T cells enriched from blood (not recorded which). This TCR was recovered from a woman aged 18 to 35 who had recovered from COVID-19. The CDR3 is CASSPRTDQPQHF. For the CDR3, the DNA is TGTGCCAGCAGCCCGCGGACAGACCAGCCCCAGCATTTT.